These 24 T cell receptor beta chains were sequenced from one sample in a study of T cell changes during pregnancy in multiple sclerosis. Measured with immunoSEQ multiplex PCR; TCRdb has only the in-frame clones, and not every one. The sample lists tens of thousands of clones, around 90% occurring once. The specimen was peripheral blood, collected in the first trimester of pregnancy. Receptor source: a female donor in good health, enrolled as a control in a pregnancy study.

V is TRBV19 and J is TRBJ2-2; 8 bases agree with TRBD2. V gave up 5 bases and J gave up 5 bases; unmatched junction bases: 7. The CDR3 length is 15 residues. CDR1 LNHDA and CDR2 SQIVND come from the germline V gene (reference sequence). DNA of the CDR3: TGTGCCAGTAGTTCCAGCGGGAGAGGAACCGGGGAGCTGTTTTTT. This sequence encodes CASSSSGRGTGELFF.

The rearrangement links TRBV7-2 to TRBJ2-4; 9 nucleotides match TRBD2. This CDR3 region has 15 residues. V lost 0 bases and J lost 7; bases outside the gene matches: 4. Germline assignment: CDR1 SGHTA and CDR2 FQGNSA. The CDR3 is CASSLAGGRANIQYF. CDR3 in DNA: TGTGCCAGCAGCTTAGCCGGCGGGAGGGCTAACATTCAGTACTTC.

The rearrangement uses TRBV7-2 and TRBJ2-7, with 15 bases fitting TRBD2. In germline, CDR1 is SGHTA, CDR2 FQGNSA. This CDR3 has 16 residues. The J segment lost 7 bases and the V segment lost 5 bases, leaving 9 bases of the junction unmatched. The CDR3 sequence is CASSARTSGGAIEQYF. The CDR3, as DNA: TGTGCCAGCAGCGCGCGGACTAGCGGGGGGGCCATAGAGCAGTACTTC. The entire variable domain, with the rest obtained from reference TRBV7-2 and TRBJ2-7, is as follows: GAGVSQSPSNKVTEKGKDVELRCDPISGHTALYWYRQSLGQGLEFLIYFQGNSAPDKSGLPSDRFSAERTGGSVSTLTIQRTQQEDSAVYLCASSARTSGGAIEQYFGPGTRLTVT.

V is TRBV19 and J is TRBJ2-1; a possible D gene is TRBD2 (6 bases). Trimming shortened V by 5 bases and J by 16 bases, and 21 bases separated the two germline ends. Germline CDR1 reads LNHDA; CDR2 reads SQIVND (reference sequence). CDR3 length equals 13 residues. The CDR3: CASSSGGDSGPFF. The CDR3 DNA reads as TGTGCCAGTAGTTCTGGAGGGGACTCTGGCCCATTCTTC. Based on the CDR3 plus reference TRBV19 and TRBJ2-1, the full variable domain is DGGITQSPKYLFRKEGQNVTLSCEQNLNHDAMYWYRQDPGQGLRLIYYSQIVNDFQKGDIAEGYSVSREKKESFPLTVTSAQKNPTAFYLCASSSGGDSGPFFGPGTRLTVL.

This chain uses TRBV7-9 with TRBJ2-7; D may be TRBD1 (7 bases). V dropped 5 bases and J dropped 3 bases, with 14 bases sitting between them. This CDR3 comprises 14 residues. CDR1 and CDR2 from the germline V gene are SEHNR and FQNEAQ (reference sequence). CDR3 region: CASSPRRDSYEQYF. As DNA, the CDR3 is TGTGCCAGCAGCCCACGGCGGGACAGCTACGAGCAGTACTTC.

The rearrangement uses TRBV29-1 and TRBJ1-2, with TRBD1 matching over 9 bases. From germline, CDR1 is SQVTM and CDR2 ANQGSEA. Unmatched junction bases numbered 10, after V lost 7 bases and J lost 4 bases. There are 14 residues in the CDR3. CDR3: CSAFGQGLGYGYTF. The CDR3 DNA follows: TGCAGCGCCTTCGGACAGGGGCTCGGCTATGGCTACACCTTC.

The rearrangement joins TRBV18 to TRBJ1-3; TRBD1 is a possible D gene (6 bases). This CDR3 has 16 amino acids. The V gene's germline CDR1 is KGHSH and CDR2 LQKENI. Between the trimmed V and J ends, which lost 1 base and 2 bases, there was a span of 12 bases. CDR3 region: CASSPRGGLAGNTIYF. The CDR3 bases are TGTGCCAGCTCACCACGAGGGGGTTTGGCTGGAAACACCATATATTTT. Full variable domain (missing parts from reference TRBV18 and TRBJ1-3): NAGVMQNPRHLVRRRGQEARLRCSPMKGHSHVYWYRQLPEEGLKFMVYLQKENIIDESGMPKERFSAEFPKEGPSILRIQQVVRGDSAAYFCASSPRGGLAGNTIYFGEGSWLTVV.

The chain uses TRBV10-3 and TRBJ1-3, with D tentatively TRBD1 (6 bases). Germline CDR1 is ENHRY and CDR2 is SYGVKD. V was cut by 6 bases and J by 0 bases, with 9 bases left in between. The CDR3 consists of 14 residues. CDR3 amino acids: CAIRDSHSGNTIYF. The CDR3 bases are TGTGCCATCAGGGACAGCCACTCTGGAAACACCATATATTTT.

The chain recombines TRBV11-2 with TRBJ2-1; 12 nucleotides align to TRBD2. CDR3 length: 16 amino acids. Unmatched junction bases numbered 1, after V lost 2 bases and J lost 2 bases. The germline V gene encodes CDR1 SGHAT and CDR2 FQNNGV. The CDR3 DNA follows: TGTGCCAGCAGCTTACTAGCGGGAGGGCCCTACAATGAGCAGTTCTTC. Translation: CASSLLAGGPYNEQFF.

The chain's CDR3 is CASSPGTGFGGYTF. CDR3 sequence (DNA): TGCGCCAGCAGCCCCGGGACAGGGTTTGGGGGCTACACCTTC. The rearrangement joins TRBV4-3 to TRBJ1-2, with 9 bases lining up with TRBD1. The germline V gene encodes CDR1 LGHNA and CDR2 YSLEER. The CDR3 contains 14 residues. The ends lost 4 bases at V and 8 bases at J; junction bases unmatched: 8.

This chain uses TRBV7-2 with TRBJ2-1; 11 bases are a match to TRBD1. This CDR3 has 16 amino acids. V trimming: 5 bases; J trimming: 0 bases; junction bases outside the gene matches: 3. The germline V gene has CDR1 SGHTA and CDR2 FQGNSA. The CDR3 here is CASSGQGAGSYNEQFF. The CDR3 region has the DNA TGTGCCAGCAGCGGACAGGGGGCCGGCTCCTACAATGAGCAGTTCTTC.

A note on this clone: Other DNA sequences in the sample encode the same CDR3. This chain connects TRBV5-4 to TRBJ1-1, with 8 bases matching TRBD1. Trimming at V came to 2 bases and at J to 1 base, leaving 1 base not matched to a gene. This CDR3 has 14 amino acids. Per the germline V gene, CDR1 is SGHNT and CDR2 is YYREEE (reference sequence). CDR3 amino acids: CASSLDRGNTEAFF. The CDR3 nucleotides read TGTGCCAGCAGCTTAGACAGGGGGAACACTGAAGCTTTCTTT.

This chain connects TRBV5-1 to TRBJ2-2, with TRBD1 as a possible D gene (6 bases). The CDR3 is 16 amino acids. The germline V gene has CDR1 SGHRS and CDR2 YFSETQ. Trimming removed 0 bases at V and 0 bases at J, with 9 bases between. As DNA, the CDR3 is TGCGCCAGCAGCTTGGAAAGACAGGCGAACACCGGGGAGCTGTTTTTT. Translated, it gives CASSLERQANTGELFF.

The chain uses TRBV7-2 and TRBJ2-5; D not certain. The length of the CDR3 is 13 residues. The V end lost 3 bases, the J end lost 1 base, and 6 bases lay between the germline ends. Germline V gene sequence: CDR1 SGHTA, CDR2 FQGNSA. In DNA, the CDR3 is TGTGCCAGCAGCTTTAACGGCCAAGAGACCCAGTACTTC. Translation: CASSFNGQETQYF.

The rearrangement links TRBV27 to TRBJ1-1; D remains ambiguous. This CDR3 has 13 amino acids. Germline V CDR1 and CDR2: MNHEY, SMNVEV (reference sequence). Trimming took 2 bases from V and 1 from J, leaving 5 bases between them. CDR3 region: CASSLGPNTEAFF. The CDR3 bases are TGTGCCAGCAGTTTAGGCCCGAACACTGAAGCTTTCTTT.

CDR3 sequence (DNA): TGTGCCAGCAGCTTAGCGCGCGGGCCCTACAATGAGCAGTTCTTC. Amino acids: CASSLARGPYNEQFF. The V gene is TRBV11-2, the J gene TRBJ2-1; tentatively, D is TRBD2 (5 bases). The CDR3 is made up of 15 amino acids. V gave up 1 base and J gave up 2 bases, with 9 bases separating them. Germline-derived CDR1 and CDR2 are SGHAT and FQNNGV.

The count of this clone is one. CDR3 region: CATSRGAGFSYEQYF. CDR3 in DNA: TGTGCCACCAGCAGGGGGGCGGGTTTCTCCTACGAGCAGTACTTC. The chain couples TRBV15 to TRBJ2-7, with D possibly being TRBD1 (6 bases). The CDR3 spans 15 residues. The germline V gene encodes CDR1 LNHNV and CDR2 YYDKDF (reference sequence). V was cut by 3 bases and J by 0 bases, with 12 bases left in between.

The V call is TRBV6-5, the J call TRBJ2-7, with TRBD2 identical over 10 bases. CDR3 length: 15 residues. Germline CDR1 and CDR2: MNHEY and SVGAGI. V trimming: 6 bases; J trimming: 1 base; junction bases outside the gene matches: 6. The CDR3 sequence is CASRTGTSESYEQYF. CDR3 in DNA: TGTGCCAGCAGAACCGGGACTAGCGAATCCTACGAGCAGTACTTC.

V usage is TRBV5-1 and J usage is TRBJ2-3; possible D gene TRBD1, 5 bases. With 5 bases removed from V and 6 bases from J, the gap between germline ends came to 13 bases. The V gene's germline CDR1 is SGHRS and CDR2 YFSETQ. The CDR3 is made up of 13 amino acids. CDR3 protein: CASSAQGSDTQYF. CDR3 in DNA: TGCGCCAGCAGTGCCCAGGGTTCCGATACGCAGTATTTT.

This clone appeared a single time. The chain employs TRBV11-3 and TRBJ1-3; 7 nucleotides match TRBD1. The CDR3 consists of 15 residues. V lost 5 bases and J lost 3; bases outside the gene matches: 7. Germline values: CDR1 SGHNT, CDR2 YENEEA. DNA of the CDR3: TGTGCCAGCAGCCGGACAGGAGCTTTTGGAAACACCATATATTTT. Translation gives CASSRTGAFGNTIYF. The variable domain in full, with the rest retrieved from reference TRBV11-3 and TRBJ1-3, is EAGVVQSPRYKIIEKKQPVAFWCNPISGHNTLYWYLQNLGQGPELLIRYENEEAVDDSQLPKDRFSAERLKGVDSTLKIQPAELGDSAVYLCASSRTGAFGNTIYFGEGSWLTVV.

CDR3 region: CASSLRVQSGGFSGANVLTF. CDR3 sequence (DNA): TGTGCCAGCAGTTTGAGAGTCCAGTCGGGGGGCTTCTCTGGGGCCAACGTCCTGACTTTC. The rearrangement links TRBV27 to TRBJ2-6; D may be TRBD2 (7 bases). Germline CDR1 and CDR2: MNHEY and SMNVEV (reference sequence). Trimming pared 3 bases from V and 0 bases from J, leaving 21 bases between. CDR3 size: 20 residues.

The chain uses TRBV10-3 and TRBJ2-7; 8 bases align to TRBD1. Germline V gene data show CDR1 as ENHRY and CDR2 as SYGVKD. This CDR3 spans 15 amino acids. The J segment lost 1 base and the V segment lost 0 bases, leaving 2 bases of the junction unmatched. In DNA form, the CDR3 reads TGTGCCATCAGTGAGTCCAGGGGGCGATCCTACGAGCAGTACTTC. Protein: CAISESRGRSYEQYF.

The V call is TRBV28, the J call TRBJ2-3; D may be TRBD1 (6 bases). With 6 bases removed from V and 0 bases from J, the gap between germline ends came to 16 bases. The CDR3 consists of 16 residues. Germline-derived CDR1 and CDR2 are MDHEN and SYDVKM. The CDR3 here is CASSPERGTSTDTQYF. Here the CDR3 DNA reads TGTGCCAGCAGCCCAGAGAGGGGGACCAGCACAGATACGCAGTATTTT.

The V call is TRBV18, the J call TRBJ1-2, with TRBD1 as a possible D gene (5 bases). The V gene lost 2 bases and the J gene lost 1 base, with 5 bases spanning the gap. Germline V gene sequence: CDR1 KGHSH, CDR2 LQKENI. The CDR3 runs 13 residues. The CDR3 region has the DNA TGTGCCAGCTCACCAGACAGTAACTATGGCTACACCTTC. This codes for CASSPDSNYGYTF.